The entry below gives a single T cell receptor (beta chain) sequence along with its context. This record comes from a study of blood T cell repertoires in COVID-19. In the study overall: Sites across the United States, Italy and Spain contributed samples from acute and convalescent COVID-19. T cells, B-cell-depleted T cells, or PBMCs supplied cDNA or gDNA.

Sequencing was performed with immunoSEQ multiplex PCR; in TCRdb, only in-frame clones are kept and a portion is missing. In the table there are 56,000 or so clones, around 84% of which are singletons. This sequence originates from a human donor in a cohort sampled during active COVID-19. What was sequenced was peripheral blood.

The CDR3 loop reads CASRYRVSNQPQHF. CDR3 in DNA: TGTGCCAGCCGCTACAGGGTTAGCAATCAGCCCCAGCATTTT. The chain is built from TRBV21-1 and TRBJ1-5; whether TRBD1, the table's D call, matches the DNA was not checked. TRBV21-1 is a recognized pseudogene. CDR3 size: 14 residues.